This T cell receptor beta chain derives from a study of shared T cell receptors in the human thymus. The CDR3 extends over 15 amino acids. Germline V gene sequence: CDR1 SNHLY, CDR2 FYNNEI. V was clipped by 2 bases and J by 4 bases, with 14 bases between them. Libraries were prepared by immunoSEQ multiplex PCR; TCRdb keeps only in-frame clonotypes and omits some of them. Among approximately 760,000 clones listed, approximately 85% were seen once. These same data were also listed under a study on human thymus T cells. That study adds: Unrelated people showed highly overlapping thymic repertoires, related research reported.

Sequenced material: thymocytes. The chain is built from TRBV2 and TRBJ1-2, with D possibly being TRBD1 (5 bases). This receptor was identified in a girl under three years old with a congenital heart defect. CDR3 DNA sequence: TGTGCCAGCAGTGAATCGGGGGGGAGAGTCTATGGCTACACCTTC. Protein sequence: CASSESGGRVYGYTF.